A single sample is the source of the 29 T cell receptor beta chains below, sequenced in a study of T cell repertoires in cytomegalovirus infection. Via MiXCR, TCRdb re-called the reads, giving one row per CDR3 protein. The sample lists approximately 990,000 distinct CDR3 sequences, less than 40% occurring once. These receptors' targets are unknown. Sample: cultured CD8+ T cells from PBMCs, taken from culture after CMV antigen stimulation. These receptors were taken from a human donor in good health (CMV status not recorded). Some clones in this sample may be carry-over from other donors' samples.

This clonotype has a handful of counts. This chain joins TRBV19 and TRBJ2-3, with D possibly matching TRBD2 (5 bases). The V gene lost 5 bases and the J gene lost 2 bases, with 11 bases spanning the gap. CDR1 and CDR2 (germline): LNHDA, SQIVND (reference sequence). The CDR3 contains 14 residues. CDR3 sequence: CASSWAGDTDTQYF. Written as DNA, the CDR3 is TGTGCCAGTAGTTGGGCGGGTGACACAGATACGCAGTATTTT.

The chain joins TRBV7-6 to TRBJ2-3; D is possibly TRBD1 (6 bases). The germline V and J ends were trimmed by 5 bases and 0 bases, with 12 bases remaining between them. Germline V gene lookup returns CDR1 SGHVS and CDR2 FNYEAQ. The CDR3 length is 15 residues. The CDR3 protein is CASSPKDSSTDTQYF. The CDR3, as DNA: TGTGCCAGCAGCCCAAAGGACAGTAGCACAGATACGCAGTATTTT.

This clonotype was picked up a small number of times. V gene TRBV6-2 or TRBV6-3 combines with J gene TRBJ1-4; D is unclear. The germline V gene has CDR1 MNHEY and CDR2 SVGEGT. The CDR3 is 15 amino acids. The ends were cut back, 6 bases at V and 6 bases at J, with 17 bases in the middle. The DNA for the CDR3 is TGTGCCAGCAGAAAAGGGCCTCCCGAGGATGAAAAACTGTTTTTT. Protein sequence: CASRKGPPEDEKLFF.

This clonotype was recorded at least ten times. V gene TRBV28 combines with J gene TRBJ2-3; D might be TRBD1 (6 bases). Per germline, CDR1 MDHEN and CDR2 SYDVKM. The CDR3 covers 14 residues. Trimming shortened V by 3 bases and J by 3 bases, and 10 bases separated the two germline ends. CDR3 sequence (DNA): TGTGCCAGCAGTTTCACAGGGCTGACAGATACGCAGTATTTT. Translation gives CASSFTGLTDTQYF. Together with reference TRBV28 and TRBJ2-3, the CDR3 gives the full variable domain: DVKVTQSSRYLVKRTGEKVFLECVQDMDHENMFWYRQDPGLGLRLIYFSYDVKMKEKGDIPEGYSVSREKKERFSLILESASTNQTSMYLCASSFTGLTDTQYFGPGTRLTVL.

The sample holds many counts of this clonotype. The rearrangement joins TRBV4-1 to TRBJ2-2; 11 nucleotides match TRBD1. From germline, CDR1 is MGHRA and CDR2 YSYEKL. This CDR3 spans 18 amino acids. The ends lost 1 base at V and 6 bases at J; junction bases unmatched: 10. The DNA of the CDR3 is TGCGCCAGCAGCCAAGTACAGGGGGGACAGGGGGATCCCGGGGAGCTGTTTTTT. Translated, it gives CASSQVQGGQGDPGELFF.

The CDR3 DNA follows: TGTGCCAGCAGCCCGGGGGGAACTACTCCCTACGAGCAGTACGTC. Protein product: CASSPGGTTPYEQYV. This rearrangement joins TRBV27 to TRBJ2-7, with TRBD2 matching 7 bases. V shed 6 bases, J shed 2 bases, and the junction held 10 bases outside the gene matches. This CDR3 spans 15 amino acids. Germline V gene sequence: CDR1 MNHEY, CDR2 SMNVEV (reference sequence).

The CDR3 region has the DNA TGTGCCAGCAGCCCCCAACTAGGACCTCAAGAGACCCAGTACTTC. It codes for CASSPQLGPQETQYF. This rearrangement joins TRBV7-2 to TRBJ2-5; TRBD2 might be the D (5 bases). Per the germline V gene, CDR1 is SGHTA and CDR2 is FQGNSA. Trimming left V 5 bases short and J 2 bases short, with 15 bases between. The CDR3 has 15 amino acids.

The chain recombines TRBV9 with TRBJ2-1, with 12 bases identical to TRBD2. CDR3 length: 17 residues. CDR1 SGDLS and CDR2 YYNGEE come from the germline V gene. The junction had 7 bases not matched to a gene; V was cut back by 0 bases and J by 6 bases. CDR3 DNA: TGTGCCAGCAGCGTAGACCTAGCGGGGGGGTCTAGCAATGAGCAGTTCTTC. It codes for CASSVDLAGGSSNEQFF.

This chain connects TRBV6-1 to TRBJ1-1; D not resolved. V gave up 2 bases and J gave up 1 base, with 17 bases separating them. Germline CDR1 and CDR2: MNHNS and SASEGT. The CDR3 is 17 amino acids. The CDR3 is CASSERKRATGNTEAFF. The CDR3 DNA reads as TGTGCCAGCAGTGAAAGGAAGAGGGCGACGGGGAACACTGAAGCTTTCTTT.

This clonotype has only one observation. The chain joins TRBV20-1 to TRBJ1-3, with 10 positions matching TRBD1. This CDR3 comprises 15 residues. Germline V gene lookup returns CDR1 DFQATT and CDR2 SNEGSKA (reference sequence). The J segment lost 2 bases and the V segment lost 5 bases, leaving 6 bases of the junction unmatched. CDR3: CSAWDRGITGNTIYF. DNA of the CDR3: TGCAGTGCTTGGGACAGGGGAATTACTGGAAACACCATATATTTT.

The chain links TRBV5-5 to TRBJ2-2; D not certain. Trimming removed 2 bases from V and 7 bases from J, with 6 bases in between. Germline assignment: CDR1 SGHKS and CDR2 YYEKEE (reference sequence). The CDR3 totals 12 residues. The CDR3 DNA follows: TGTGCCAGCAGCTTCAGATACGGGGAGCTGTTTTTT. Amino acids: CASSFRYGELFF.

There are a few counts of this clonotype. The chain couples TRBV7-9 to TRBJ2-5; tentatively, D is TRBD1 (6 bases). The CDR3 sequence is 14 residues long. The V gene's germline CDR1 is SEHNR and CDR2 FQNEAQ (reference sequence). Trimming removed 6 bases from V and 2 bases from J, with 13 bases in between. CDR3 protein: CASRPPGHQETQYF. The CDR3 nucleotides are TGTGCCAGCAGGCCGCCGGGACATCAAGAGACCCAGTACTTC.

This CDR3 is CASSSGLATYNEQFF. The CDR3 region has the DNA TGTGCCAGCAGCTCCGGACTAGCGACCTACAATGAGCAGTTCTTC. V gene TRBV7-3 combines with J gene TRBJ2-1; 9 positions agree with TRBD2. There are 15 residues in the CDR3. V lost 4 bases, J lost 2 bases, and 3 bases stayed unmatched. From germline, CDR1 is SGHTA and CDR2 FQGTGA.

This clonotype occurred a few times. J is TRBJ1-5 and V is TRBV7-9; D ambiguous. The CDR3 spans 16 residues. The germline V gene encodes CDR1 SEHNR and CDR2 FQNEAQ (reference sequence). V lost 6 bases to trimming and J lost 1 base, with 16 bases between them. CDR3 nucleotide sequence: TGTGCCAGCAGACGAACTACCGATTACAGCAATCAGCCCCAGCATTTT. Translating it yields CASRRTTDYSNQPQHF.

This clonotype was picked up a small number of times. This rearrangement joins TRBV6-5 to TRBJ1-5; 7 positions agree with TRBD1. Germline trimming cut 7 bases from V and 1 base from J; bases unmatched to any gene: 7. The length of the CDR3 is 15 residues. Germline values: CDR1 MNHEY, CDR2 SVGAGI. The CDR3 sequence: CASNTDRASNQPQHF. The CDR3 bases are TGTGCCAGCAACACAGACAGGGCCAGCAATCAGCCCCAGCATTTT.

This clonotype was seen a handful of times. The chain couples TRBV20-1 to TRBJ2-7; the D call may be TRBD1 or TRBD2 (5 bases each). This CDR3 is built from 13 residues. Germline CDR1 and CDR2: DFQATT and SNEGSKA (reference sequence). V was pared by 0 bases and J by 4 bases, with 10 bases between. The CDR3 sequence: CSARERGTYEQYV. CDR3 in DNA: TGCAGTGCTAGAGAACGGGGCACATACGAGCAGTACGTC.

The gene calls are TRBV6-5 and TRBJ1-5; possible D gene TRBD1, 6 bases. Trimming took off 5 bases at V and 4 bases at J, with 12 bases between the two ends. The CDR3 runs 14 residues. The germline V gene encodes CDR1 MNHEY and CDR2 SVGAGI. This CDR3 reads CASSTGFGNQPQHF. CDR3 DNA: TGTGCCAGCAGTACAGGGTTTGGTAATCAGCCCCAGCATTTT.

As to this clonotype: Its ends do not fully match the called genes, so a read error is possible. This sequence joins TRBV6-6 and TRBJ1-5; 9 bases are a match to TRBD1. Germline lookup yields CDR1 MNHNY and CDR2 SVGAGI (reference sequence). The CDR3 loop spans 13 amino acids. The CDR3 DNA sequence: TGTGTCAGCAGTCCGGACAGGGGTCAGCCCCAGCATTTT. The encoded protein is CVSSPDRGQPQHF.

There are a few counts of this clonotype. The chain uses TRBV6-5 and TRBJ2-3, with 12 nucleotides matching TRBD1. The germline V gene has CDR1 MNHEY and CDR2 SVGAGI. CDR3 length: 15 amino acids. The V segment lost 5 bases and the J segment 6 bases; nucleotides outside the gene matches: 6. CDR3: CASSHRDRGRDTQYF. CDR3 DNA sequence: TGTGCCAGCAGTCACCGGGACAGGGGGCGGGATACGCAGTATTTT.

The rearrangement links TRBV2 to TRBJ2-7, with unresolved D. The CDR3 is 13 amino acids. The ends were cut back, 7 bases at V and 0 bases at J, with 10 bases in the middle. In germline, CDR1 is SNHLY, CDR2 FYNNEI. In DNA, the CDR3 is TGTGCCAGCAAACCGACCGCCTCCTACGAGCAGTACTTC. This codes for CASKPTASYEQYF.

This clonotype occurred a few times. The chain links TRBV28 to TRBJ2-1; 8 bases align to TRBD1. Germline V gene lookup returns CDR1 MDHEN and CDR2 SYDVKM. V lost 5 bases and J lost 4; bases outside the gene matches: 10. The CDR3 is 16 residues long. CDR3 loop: CASSPRWDRRYNEQFF. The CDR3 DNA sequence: TGTGCCAGCAGTCCCCGGTGGGACAGGAGATACAATGAGCAGTTCTTC.

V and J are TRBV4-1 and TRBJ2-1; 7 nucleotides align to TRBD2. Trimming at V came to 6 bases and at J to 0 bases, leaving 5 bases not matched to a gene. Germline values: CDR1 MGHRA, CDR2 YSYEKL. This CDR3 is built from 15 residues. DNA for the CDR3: TGCGCCAGCAGTGAAAGGACTAGCTCCTACAATGAGCAGTTCTTC. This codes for CASSERTSSYNEQFF.

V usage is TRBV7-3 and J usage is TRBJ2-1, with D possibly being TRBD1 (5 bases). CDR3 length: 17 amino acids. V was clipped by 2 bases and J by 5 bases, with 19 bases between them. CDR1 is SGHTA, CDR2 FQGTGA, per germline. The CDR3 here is CASSLWGLQGGDNEQFF. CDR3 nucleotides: TGTGCCAGCAGCTTATGGGGATTGCAGGGTGGCGACAATGAGCAGTTCTTC. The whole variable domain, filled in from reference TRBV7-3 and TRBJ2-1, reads GAGVSQTPSNKVTEKGKYVELRCDPISGHTALYWYRQSLGQGPEFLIYFQGTGAADDSGLPNDRFFAVRPEGSVSTLKIQRTERGDSAVYLCASSLWGLQGGDNEQFFGPGTRLTVL.

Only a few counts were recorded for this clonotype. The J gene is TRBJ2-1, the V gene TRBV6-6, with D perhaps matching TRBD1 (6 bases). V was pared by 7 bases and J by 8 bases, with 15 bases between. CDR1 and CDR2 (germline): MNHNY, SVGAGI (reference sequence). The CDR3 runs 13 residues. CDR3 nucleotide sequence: TGTGCCAGCATCCCCCCAGGGGCGCATGAGCAGTTCTTC. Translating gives CASIPPGAHEQFF.

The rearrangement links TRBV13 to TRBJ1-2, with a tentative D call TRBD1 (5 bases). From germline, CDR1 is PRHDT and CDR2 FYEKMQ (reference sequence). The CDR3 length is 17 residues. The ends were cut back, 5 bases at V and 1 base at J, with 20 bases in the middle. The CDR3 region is CASSLGRGGSRNYGYTF. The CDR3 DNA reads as TGTGCCAGCAGCCTCGGGAGGGGAGGCAGCCGTAACTATGGCTACACCTTC.

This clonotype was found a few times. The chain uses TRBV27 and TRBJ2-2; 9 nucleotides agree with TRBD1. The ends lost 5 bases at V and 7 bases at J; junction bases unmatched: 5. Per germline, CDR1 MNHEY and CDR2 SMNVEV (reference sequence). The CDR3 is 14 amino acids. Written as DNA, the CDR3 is TGTGCCAGCAGTCCTACAGGGGGCGGCGGGGAGCTGTTTTTT. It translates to CASSPTGGGGELFF.

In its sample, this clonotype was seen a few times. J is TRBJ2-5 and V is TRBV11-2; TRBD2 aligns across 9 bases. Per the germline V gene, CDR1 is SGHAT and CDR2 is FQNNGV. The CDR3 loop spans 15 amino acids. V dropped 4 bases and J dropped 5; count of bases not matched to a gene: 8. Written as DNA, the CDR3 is TGTGCCAGCAGCTCCGGGACTAGCTCATTTGAGACCCAGTACTTC. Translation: CASSSGTSSFETQYF. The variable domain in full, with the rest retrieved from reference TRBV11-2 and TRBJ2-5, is EAGVAQSPRYKIIEKRQSVAFWCNPISGHATLYWYQQILGQGPKLLIQFQNNGVVDDSQLPKDRFSAERLKGVDSTLKIQPAKLEDSAVYLCASSSGTSSFETQYFGPGTRLLVL.

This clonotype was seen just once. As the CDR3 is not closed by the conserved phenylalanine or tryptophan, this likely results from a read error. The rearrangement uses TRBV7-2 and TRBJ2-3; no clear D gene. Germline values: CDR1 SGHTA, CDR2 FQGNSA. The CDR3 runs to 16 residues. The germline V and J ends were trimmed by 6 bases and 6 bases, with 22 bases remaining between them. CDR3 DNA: TGTGCCAGCAGTTTTTTTTACTCCCCCAGTCCCGATACGCAGTATCTT. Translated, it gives CASSFFYSPSPDTQYL.

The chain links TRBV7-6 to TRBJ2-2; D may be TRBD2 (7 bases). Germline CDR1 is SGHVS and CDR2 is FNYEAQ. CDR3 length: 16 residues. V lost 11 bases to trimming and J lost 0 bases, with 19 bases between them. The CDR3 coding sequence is TGTGCCTCGAGTGAGCAGGGGACTACGAACACCGGGGAGCTGTTTTTT. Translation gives CASSEQGTTNTGELFF.